Sequencing of this T cell receptor (beta chain) was carried out in a study of Graves' ophthalmopathy and Graves' hyperthyroidism. Stable hyperthyroidism was defined by absence of ophthalmopathy within 18 months of follow-up. Exclusion criteria comprised other autoimmune diseases, uncontrolled infections, pregnancy or lactation in patients. TCR beta CDR3 regions were amplified from RNA transcripts. Scientists carried out first-round RT-PCR using HTBI primers and then a second-round multiplex PCR. TCRdb recomputed calls from the multiplex PCR reads with MiXCR, one row per CDR3 protein. The table lists about 400,000 distinct CDR3 sequences, roughly 20% of them singletons. This clonotype has ten or more counts. Its target is not known. The CDR3 is 15 amino acids. The V and J ends lost 5 bases and 5 bases, in that order; junction bases with no gene match: 7. CDR1 SGHVS and CDR2 FQNEAQ come from the germline V gene.

General study results and limits: The authors also found most expanded thyroid clonotypes above 0.001 frequency in blood.

The J gene is TRBJ2-2, the V gene TRBV7-8, with 8 nucleotides matching TRBD1. The sequencing input was peripheral blood. This receptor was taken from a woman aged 18-29 years with stable Graves' hyperthyroidism. For the CDR3, the DNA is TGTGCCAGCAGCCCTAGACAGGGGTGGACCGGGGAGCTGTTTTTT. This sequence encodes CASSPRQGWTGELFF. The whole variable domain, filled in from reference TRBV7-8 and TRBJ2-2, reads GAGVSQSPRYKVAKRGQDVALRCDPISGHVSLFWYQQALGQGPEFLTYFQNEAQLDKSGLPSDRFFAERPEGSVSTLKIQRTQQEDSAVYLCASSPRQGWTGELFFGEGSRLTVL.